Below, 23 T cell receptor beta chains from the same sample are listed, as sequenced in a study of T-cell reconstitution after alpha-beta-depleted transplantation in children (dated by TCRdb to about 2016). Preparation of the library involved PCR. TCRdb shows the sequencer as Illumina HiSeq 2500. Molecular barcoding was employed in the preparation of TCR libraries, with unique molecular identifiers being used to normalize TCRbeta repertoire quantification. TCRdb took the public reads, trimmed them with fastp at Q25, ran MiXCR for clone calling and kept in-frame beta chains. Rows are unified per CDR3 protein, each entry keeping the most common DNA and genes. The sample has about 610,000 distinct CDR3 sequences on record, about 10% of them singletons. Roughly 4% of the sample lies in the top ten. Material: PBMCs from the stem cell graft donor, obtained from the stem cell graft. Every receptor here comes from a human donor who donated a stem cell graft to a child with acute myeloid leukemia.

This clonotype came up many times. V is TRBV7-9 and J is TRBJ1-3; TRBD1 is a possible D gene (6 bases). V was cut by 5 bases and J by 0 bases, with 29 bases left in between. The CDR3 is made up of 21 amino acids. Germline V lookup: CDR1 SEHNR, CDR2 FQNEAQ (reference sequence). The CDR3 reads CASSGAGGGAGDPSSGNTIYF. The CDR3 DNA sequence: TGTGCCAGCAGCGGAGCCGGTGGGGGGGCAGGCGACCCTTCCTCTGGAAACACCATATATTTT. Filled out from reference TRBV7-9 and TRBJ1-3, the complete variable domain reads DTGVSQNPRHKITKRGQNVTFRCDPISEHNRLYWYRQTLGQGPEFLTYFQNEAQLEKSRLLSDRFSAERPKGSFSTLEIQRTEQGDSAMYLCASSGAGGGAGDPSSGNTIYFGEGSWLTVV.

This clonotype has a handful of counts. The chain employs TRBV27 and TRBJ1-4; D remains unclear. Germline V gene lookup returns CDR1 MNHEY and CDR2 SMNVEV (reference sequence). The CDR3 consists of 15 residues. V gave up 0 bases and J gave up 8 bases, with 13 bases separating them. CDR3 DNA sequence: TGTGCCAGCAGTTTATCAGGGAGGGTAGGAGAAAAACTGTTTTTT. It yields the protein CASSLSGRVGEKLFF.

The chain is built from TRBV12-3 or TRBV12-4 and TRBJ2-3; D remains ambiguous. The V and J ends lost 7 bases and 3 bases respectively, with 14 bases between them. The CDR3 extends over 14 amino acids. As DNA, the CDR3 is TGTGCCAGCACCTCCCCCACCCGGACAGATACGCAGTATTTT. Encoded protein: CASTSPTRTDTQYF.

This clonotype was seen at least ten times. The chain is built from TRBV29-1 and TRBJ2-1, with 12 bases identical to TRBD2. This CDR3 region has 16 residues. Germline V gene sequence: CDR1 SQVTM, CDR2 ANQGSEA. J lost 6 bases, V lost 3 bases, and 9 bases had no gene match. CDR3 coding DNA: TGCAGCGTTGAGCTGACTAGCGGGAGCATAGGCAATGAGCAGTTCTTC. This encodes CSVELTSGSIGNEQFF.

The V gene is TRBV29-1, the J gene TRBJ2-1, with 8 bases lining up with TRBD1. Trimming removed 4 bases from V and 5 bases from J; junction bases left unmatched: 4. Germline V gene sequence: CDR1 SQVTM, CDR2 ANQGSEA. CDR3 length equals 13 residues. CDR3 DNA sequence: TGCAGCGTTGGCCACAGGGGGAACAATGAGCAGTTCTTC. This encodes CSVGHRGNNEQFF.

This clonotype was counted a few times. The chain is built from TRBV7-8 and TRBJ2-5; 7 bases match TRBD1. The CDR3 contains 16 residues. Germline V gene data show CDR1 as SGHVS and CDR2 as FQNEAQ. Trimming cost V 5 bases and J 2 bases; bases outside gene matches: 11. DNA for the CDR3: TGTGCCAGCAGCCCAGAGCCAGGACAGGTTCAAGAGACCCAGTACTTC. It is translated as CASSPEPGQVQETQYF.

CDR3 in DNA: TGCAGTGCTACCACGGACAACTATAATTCACCCCTCCACTTT. Protein sequence: CSATTDNYNSPLHF. The chain employs TRBV20-1 and TRBJ1-6; TRBD1 is a possible D gene (5 bases). Germline CDR1 is DFQATT and CDR2 is SNEGSKA (reference sequence). CDR3 size: 14 residues. Trimming left V 4 bases short and J 3 bases short, with 10 bases between.

In this sample, this clonotype turned up many times. The chain couples TRBV20-1 to TRBJ2-1; the D is unclear. Trimming pared 1 base from V and 5 bases from J, leaving 15 bases between. CDR1 DFQATT and CDR2 SNEGSKA come from the germline V gene (reference sequence). This CDR3 comprises 15 residues. The DNA of the CDR3 is TGCAGTGCTAGAGCATCGGGTAGAGTCGACAATGAGCAGTTCTTC. Amino acid sequence: CSARASGRVDNEQFF.

This clonotype was observed at least ten times. The chain employs TRBV15 and TRBJ2-3, with TRBD2 as a possible D gene (7 bases). This CDR3 has 13 amino acids. Deletions cut 10 bases from V and 4 bases from J, with 15 bases between. Germline assignment: CDR1 LNHNV and CDR2 YYDKDF (reference sequence). CDR3 in amino acids: CAIKRGGADTQYF. In DNA, the CDR3 is TGTGCCATCAAGCGAGGGGGGGCAGATACGCAGTATTTT.

This clonotype was detected many times. The chain is built from TRBV12-3 or TRBV12-4 and TRBJ2-5, with a weak D call TRBD2 (6 bases). Trimming took off 10 bases at V and 2 bases at J, with 23 bases between the two ends. CDR3 size: 16 residues. This CDR3 reads CATSYGQGGRQETQYF. The CDR3 DNA reads as TGTGCCACCTCGTACGGCCAGGGAGGACGGCAAGAGACCCAGTACTTC.

This clonotype was seen a few times. V gene TRBV12-3 or TRBV12-4 combines with J gene TRBJ1-2; no reliable D call. V lost 6 bases and J lost 8, with 19 bases in between. The CDR3 sequence is 14 residues long. This chain's CDR3 is CASSSRRKHWGYTF. In nucleotides, the CDR3 is TGTGCCAGCAGCTCTAGACGGAAGCATTGGGGCTACACCTTC.

The chain employs TRBV10-2 and TRBJ2-2; TRBD2 matches at 11 bases. The V and J ends lost 11 bases and 7 bases, in that order; junction bases with no gene match: 15. The CDR3 covers 16 residues. The germline CDR1 and CDR2 sequences are WSHSY and SAAADI. This chain's CDR3 is CACQPTSGSVDGELFF. CDR3 coding DNA: TGCGCCTGCCAGCCAACTAGCGGGAGTGTTGACGGGGAGCTGTTTTTT.

This chain joins TRBV28 and TRBJ2-2; 8 nucleotides agree with TRBD1. The ends lost 6 bases at V and 6 bases at J; junction bases unmatched: 9. This CDR3 contains 15 residues. CDR1 and CDR2 (germline): MDHEN, SYDVKM. CDR3 protein: CASRSDREPPGELFF. CDR3 DNA: TGTGCCAGCAGGTCGGACAGGGAACCTCCCGGGGAGCTGTTTTTT.

V gene TRBV11-1 combines with J gene TRBJ2-1, with D tentatively TRBD2 (6 bases). The germline CDR1 and CDR2 sequences are SGHAT and FQDESV (reference sequence). V shed 2 bases and J shed 8 bases, with 13 bases lying between them. This CDR3 is built from 14 residues. DNA of the CDR3: TGTGCCAGCAGCTTACAAGGAGGGAGCGATGAGCAGTTCTTC. Translation gives CASSLQGGSDEQFF.

The chain joins TRBV12-3 or TRBV12-4 to TRBJ2-7, with 9 positions matching TRBD1. The CDR3 covers 14 residues. Trimming removed 7 bases from V and 4 bases from J; junction bases left unmatched: 8. CDR3 region: CASTHTGGGYEQYF. CDR3 nucleotide sequence: TGTGCCAGCACTCACACAGGGGGCGGGTACGAGCAGTACTTC.

This clonotype was observed a handful of times. This chain joins TRBV12-3 or TRBV12-4 and TRBJ2-5, with D perhaps given as TRBD1 or TRBD2 (5 bases each). The CDR3 length is 13 residues. The germline V and J ends were trimmed by 8 bases and 5 bases, with 15 bases remaining between them. CDR3 coding DNA: TGTGCCAGCCGGGACCTCAAGGCGGAGACCCAGTACTTC. Translating it yields CASRDLKAETQYF.

This clonotype was counted many times. The genes are TRBV24-1 and TRBJ2-3; 11 bases fit TRBD2. After removal of 4 bases from V and 4 bases from J, the junction contained 6 bases not matched to a gene. Germline CDR1 KGHDR, CDR2 SFDVKD. The CDR3 spans 16 residues. CDR3 amino acids: CATSDPTSGKADTQYF. As DNA, the CDR3 is TGTGCCACCAGTGACCCGACTAGCGGGAAAGCAGATACGCAGTATTTT.

This clonotype was counted ten times or more. V gene TRBV6-2 or TRBV6-3 combines with J gene TRBJ1-5, with D hard to call. The germline V gene has CDR1 MNHEY and CDR2 SVGEGT. This CDR3 has 12 amino acids. Trimming removed 7 bases from V and 0 bases from J, with 4 bases in between. Written as DNA, the CDR3 is TGTGCCAGCACCGATAGCAATCAGCCCCAGCATTTT. This gives the protein CASTDSNQPQHF.

The rearrangement joins TRBV9 to TRBJ2-1, with unresolved D. Germline values: CDR1 SGDLS, CDR2 YYNGEE. The CDR3 sequence is 16 residues long. The ends were cut back, 0 bases at V and 7 bases at J, with 17 bases in the middle. In DNA form, the CDR3 reads TGTGCCAGCAGCGTAGATACGACACACCGCACGAATGAGCAGTTCTTC. This sequence encodes CASSVDTTHRTNEQFF.

This clonotype has more than one count but fewer than ten. V is TRBV6-5 and J is TRBJ2-7; no clear D. CDR3 size: 17 residues. The germline V gene has CDR1 MNHEY and CDR2 SVGAGI. Trimming took 3 bases from V and 3 from J, leaving 21 bases between them. The CDR3 DNA is TGTGCCAGCAGTTATGGAGCAACAACGCCCCGCGGCTACGAGCAGTACTTC. It yields the protein CASSYGATTPRGYEQYF.

V and J are TRBV7-2 and TRBJ2-7; D remains ambiguous. CDR1 is SGHTA, CDR2 FQGNSA, per germline. The V and J ends lost 4 bases and 7 bases respectively, with 14 bases between them. This CDR3 has 13 amino acids. The CDR3 bases are TGTGCCAGCAGCTCTCAGCTCTTGAGTGAGCAGTACTTC. Translated: CASSSQLLSEQYF.

This clonotype was observed many times. The chain combines TRBV6-5 with TRBJ1-3, with 8 bases that match TRBD1. The CDR3 loop spans 14 amino acids. Germline V gives CDR1 MNHEY, CDR2 SVGAGI. V was pared by 7 bases and J by 3 bases, with 5 bases of the junction left unmatched. The CDR3 nucleotides are TGTGCCAGCATACAGACAGGGGTTGGAAACACCATATATTTT. Amino acids: CASIQTGVGNTIYF.

This clonotype showed up many times. This chain links TRBV12-3 or TRBV12-4 with TRBJ1-4; tentative D call: TRBD1 (5 bases). V was trimmed by 6 bases and J by 7 bases, leaving 12 bases between them. The CDR3 has 13 residues. In DNA, the CDR3 is TGTGCCAGCAGCTCAGGGATCCGTGAAAAACTGTTTTTT. Residues: CASSSGIREKLFF.